The present TCR beta chain was sequenced within a study of T cell responses to AZD1222 COVID-19 vaccine. General study results and limits: Baseline serology detected seropositivity in only five to seven AZD1222 recipients. In a largely white British group with more females than males, clonal diversity was possibly underestimated.

Second doses were pooled across both intervals (about 4 or about 12 weeks). The assay was immunoSEQ multiplex PCR, and TCRdb's table has in-frame clones only and misses some. The sample lists 150,000 to 200,000 clones, 90% seen once, with about 6% in the top ten. A remark on this clone: The antigen remains unidentified.

Here the sequenced sample was peripheral blood, taken 28 days after the second AZD1222 dose. The clonotype originates from an adult who received the AZD1222 COVID-19 vaccine.

The CDR3 region is CASSFRTPQETQYF. CDR3 bases: TGTGCCAGCAGCTTTAGAACTCCACAAGAGACCCAGTACTTC. The chain combines TRBV7-2 with TRBJ2-5; no clear D. Trimming pared 3 bases from V and 2 bases from J, leaving 10 bases between. CDR3 length: 14 residues. CDR1 and CDR2 (germline): SGHTA, FQGNSA.